These 21 T cell receptor beta chains originate from one sample sequenced in a study of a mutant IDH1 vaccine in newly diagnosed glioma. The time point is: week 35, safety follow-up. Each dose delivered 300 ug of mutant IDH1 20-mer peptide subcutaneously with imiquimod. Sequencing was performed with immunoSEQ multiplex PCR; in TCRdb, only in-frame clones are kept and a portion is missing. This repertoire shows approximately 43,000 clones, approximately 90% found once; its top ten account for about 1.6%. What these receptors recognize is not known. The specimen comprised PBMCs, sampled from a glioma patient whose treatment included an IDH1 peptide vaccine. The receptors stem from a man aged 40-55 years with glioma.

This clone occurred once. The rearrangement links TRBV6-6 to TRBJ2-1, with 12 bases fitting TRBD2. Germline values: CDR1 MNHNY, CDR2 SVGAGI (reference sequence). Trimming removed 2 bases from V and 4 bases from J; junction bases left unmatched: 0. The CDR3 spans 15 residues. DNA of the CDR3: TGTGCCAGCAGTTACGGACTAGCGGGGTACAATGAGCAGTTCTTC. Translating gives CASSYGLAGYNEQFF.

V and J are TRBV30 and TRBJ2-1; D not certain. Trimming cost V 2 bases and J 4 bases, with 6 bases left between them. Germline CDR1 is GTSNPN and CDR2 is SVGIG (reference sequence). The CDR3 is 12 residues long. The CDR3 region is CAWSLVYNEQFF. CDR3 coding DNA: TGTGCCTGGAGTTTGGTGTACAATGAGCAGTTCTTC.

The chain joins TRBV6-5 to TRBJ2-1, with D tentatively TRBD1 or TRBD2 (6 bases each). Germline V gives CDR1 MNHEY, CDR2 SVGAGI. V lost 6 bases to trimming and J lost 2 bases, with 14 bases between them. The CDR3 loop spans 15 amino acids. The CDR3 region is CASSRPGEAYNEQFF. The CDR3 nucleotides are TGTGCCAGCAGCCGGCCAGGGGAGGCCTACAATGAGCAGTTCTTC.

This clone was detected only once. The chain employs TRBV7-9 and TRBJ2-7; TRBD1 is a possible D gene (5 bases). The ends were cut back, 1 base at V and 3 bases at J, with 10 bases in the middle. Germline CDR1 reads SEHNR; CDR2 reads FQNEAQ (reference sequence). The CDR3 runs 14 residues. The CDR3 loop reads CASSLGAGIYEQYF. CDR3 DNA sequence: TGTGCCAGCAGCTTAGGGGCAGGGATCTACGAGCAGTACTTC.

V usage is TRBV5-4 and J usage is TRBJ2-3; D remains unclear. From germline, CDR1 is SGHNT and CDR2 YYREEE (reference sequence). The CDR3 contains 13 residues. The V end lost 0 bases, the J end lost 4 bases, and 6 bases lay between the germline ends. In DNA form, the CDR3 reads TGTGCCAGCAGCTTGGAAGCGTCAGATACGCAGTATTTT. Encoded protein: CASSLEASDTQYF.

The chain recombines TRBV5-1 with TRBJ2-5, with TRBD1 identical over 9 bases. The germline V gene has CDR1 SGHRS and CDR2 YFSETQ. The CDR3 has 15 residues. Unmatched junction bases numbered 8, after V lost 3 bases and J lost 5 bases. DNA for the CDR3: TGCGCCAGCAGCTGGGGGACAGGGCAAGGCGAGACCCAGTACTTC. Its protein product is CASSWGTGQGETQYF.

The J gene is TRBJ2-5, the V gene TRBV19; D is possibly TRBD2 (6 bases). V gave up 3 bases and J gave up 2 bases, with 13 bases separating them. The CDR3 loop spans 15 amino acids. Germline V gene data show CDR1 as LNHDA and CDR2 as SQIVND (reference sequence). The CDR3 sequence is CASSMVAGPQETQYF. The CDR3 nucleotides are TGTGCCAGTAGTATGGTTGCGGGACCTCAAGAGACCCAGTACTTC.

This clone was counted once. The chain links TRBV7-9 to TRBJ1-1; D remains ambiguous. V lost 3 bases, J lost 8 bases, and 13 bases lay in between. This CDR3 is built from 13 residues. Germline V gives CDR1 SEHNR, CDR2 FQNEAQ (reference sequence). The CDR3: CASSLGSGREAFF. CDR3 sequence (DNA): TGTGCCAGCAGCTTGGGGAGTGGCAGAGAAGCTTTCTTT.

V is TRBV7-9 and J is TRBJ2-3; the match to TRBD2 covers 10 bases. Trimming removed 7 bases from V and 2 bases from J; junction bases left unmatched: 6. The germline V gene encodes CDR1 SEHNR and CDR2 FQNEAQ (reference sequence). The CDR3 totals 15 residues. CDR3 region: CASTLAGETTDTQYF. CDR3 DNA sequence: TGTGCCAGCACTCTAGCGGGGGAGACCACAGATACGCAGTATTTT.

The chain couples TRBV2 to TRBJ2-3; 8 bases agree with TRBD1. CDR3 size: 14 residues. J lost 1 base, V lost 8 bases, and 5 bases had no gene match. CDR1 and CDR2 (germline): SNHLY, FYNNEI. The CDR3 nucleotides read TGTGCCAGCCGAAGGGGACAGGGCACAGATACGCAGTATTTT. Translated: CASRRGQGTDTQYF.

This chain connects TRBV21-1 to TRBJ1-3. TRBV21-1 has pseudogene status. This CDR3 comprises 12 residues. In DNA, the CDR3 is TGTGCCAGCAGCAAATTGGGAAACACCATATATTTT. Translation: CASSKLGNTIYF.

The V and J genes are TRBV11-2 and TRBJ1-2; perhaps TRBD1 as D (5 bases). CDR3 length: 14 residues. Deletions cut 7 bases from V and 2 bases from J, with 14 bases between. CDR1 SGHAT and CDR2 FQNNGV come from the germline V gene. As DNA, the CDR3 is TGTGCCAGCACCGATCTCAGGGACAACTATGGCTACACCTTC. It yields the protein CASTDLRDNYGYTF.

The chain employs TRBV27 and TRBJ2-7, with 7 bases identical to TRBD1. Germline V gives CDR1 MNHEY, CDR2 SMNVEV (reference sequence). This CDR3 is built from 14 residues. With 6 bases clipped from V and 2 bases from J, the junction kept 7 bases outside the gene matches. CDR3 sequence (DNA): TGTGCCAGCAGCCCCCAGGGGGACGCCTACGAGCAGTACTTC. This codes for CASSPQGDAYEQYF.

This chain joins TRBV6-5 and TRBJ1-1, with TRBD1 identical over 11 bases. V was pared by 6 bases and J by 5 bases, with 8 bases of the junction left unmatched. The CDR3 covers 15 residues. Germline V lookup: CDR1 MNHEY, CDR2 SVGAGI. The CDR3 DNA sequence: TGTGCCAGCAGCCGCGGACAGGGGGCACGGACTGAAGCTTTCTTT. As protein: CASSRGQGARTEAFF.

V gene TRBV5-4 combines with J gene TRBJ2-3; TRBD1 or TRBD2 may be the D gene (5 bases each). The germline V and J ends were trimmed by 2 bases and 0 bases, with 10 bases remaining between them. The length of the CDR3 is 15 residues. Looked up from germline, CDR1 is SGHNT and CDR2 is YYREEE (reference sequence). The CDR3 is CASSFAGASTDTQYF. CDR3 coding DNA: TGTGCCAGCAGCTTCGCCGGGGCTAGCACAGATACGCAGTATTTT.

This chain uses TRBV7-9 with TRBJ2-3; D is possibly TRBD1 (5 bases). The CDR3 sequence is 15 residues long. Between the trimmed V and J ends, which lost 1 base and 2 bases, there was a span of 10 bases. From germline, CDR1 is SEHNR and CDR2 FQNEAQ (reference sequence). CDR3 loop: CASSLVTGNTDTQYF. The CDR3 nucleotides read TGTGCCAGCAGCTTAGTAACAGGAAACACAGATACGCAGTATTTT.

In this sample, this clone turned up once. The rearrangement links TRBV7-2 to TRBJ1-4, with D possibly matching TRBD1 (5 bases). The germline V gene has CDR1 SGHTA and CDR2 FQGNSA. This CDR3 is 14 amino acids long. The V end was cut by 6 bases, the J end by 8 bases, with 16 bases between. The CDR3 here is CASRPTGTGEKLFF. Written as DNA, the CDR3 is TGTGCCAGCAGACCTACCGGGACTGGCGAAAAACTGTTTTTT. Together with reference TRBV7-2 and TRBJ1-4, the CDR3 gives the full variable domain: GAGVSQSPSNKVTEKGKDVELRCDPISGHTALYWYRQSLGQGLEFLIYFQGNSAPDKSGLPSDRFSAERTGGSVSTLTIQRTQQEDSAVYLCASRPTGTGEKLFFGSGTQLSVL.

This chain joins TRBV2 and TRBJ1-2; 8 bases fit TRBD1. The length of the CDR3 is 13 residues. After removal of 5 bases from V and 6 bases from J, the junction contained 5 bases not matched to a gene. CDR1 SNHLY and CDR2 FYNNEI come from the germline V gene. CDR3 region: CASSLRTGNGYTF. The DNA for the CDR3 is TGTGCCAGCAGTCTACGGACAGGGAATGGCTACACCTTC.

The chain couples TRBV30 to TRBJ1-1; D gene ambiguous. In germline, CDR1 is GTSNPN, CDR2 SVGIG (reference sequence). The ends were cut back, 4 bases at V and 2 bases at J, with 8 bases in the middle. This CDR3 region has 12 residues. CDR3 nucleotides: TGTGCCTGGAAGGGCCTTAACACTGAAGCTTTCTTT. It is translated as CAWKGLNTEAFF.

The chain has TRBV28 and TRBJ1-1; 7 bases match TRBD1. The CDR3 is 14 amino acids. With 4 bases clipped from V and 0 bases from J, the junction kept 2 bases outside the gene matches. Looked up from germline, CDR1 is MDHEN and CDR2 is SYDVKM. This CDR3 reads CASSSGQMNTEAFF. The CDR3 coding sequence is TGTGCCAGCAGTTCGGGACAGATGAACACTGAAGCTTTCTTT.

V and J are TRBV19 and TRBJ1-5, with D possibly being TRBD1 (6 bases). The CDR3 is 13 residues long. The V end lost 5 bases, the J end lost 4 bases, and 9 bases lay between the germline ends. Germline-derived CDR1 and CDR2 are LNHDA and SQIVND (reference sequence). The CDR3 sequence is CASSGGQNQPQHF. In DNA form, the CDR3 reads TGTGCCAGTAGTGGGGGACAAAATCAGCCCCAGCATTTT.